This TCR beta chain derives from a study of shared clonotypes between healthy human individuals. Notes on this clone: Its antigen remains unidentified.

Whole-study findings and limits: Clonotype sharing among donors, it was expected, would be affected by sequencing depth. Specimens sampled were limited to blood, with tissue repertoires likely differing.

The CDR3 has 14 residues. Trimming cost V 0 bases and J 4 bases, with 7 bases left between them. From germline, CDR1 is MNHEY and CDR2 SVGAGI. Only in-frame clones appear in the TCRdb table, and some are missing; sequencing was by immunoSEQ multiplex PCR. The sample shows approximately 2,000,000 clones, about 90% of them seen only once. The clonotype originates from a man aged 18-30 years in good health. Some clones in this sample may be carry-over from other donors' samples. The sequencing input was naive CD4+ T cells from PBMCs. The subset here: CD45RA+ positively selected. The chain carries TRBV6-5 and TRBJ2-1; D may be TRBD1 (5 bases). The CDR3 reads CASSYSSGYNEQFF. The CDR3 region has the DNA TGTGCCAGCAGTTACTCATCAGGGTACAATGAGCAGTTCTTC.